This section outlines one T cell receptor (beta chain) sequence together with its context. Its specificity is not known. The sample belongs to a study of early T cells in non-severe SARS-CoV-2 infection. Study details: Investigators sequenced bulk RNA drawn from unsorted whole blood, and chains remained unpaired. Study-wide results and caveats: Reliance on VDJdb matching favored anti-spike CD8 responses; private and CD4 specificities were missed.

CDR1 is SGHTA and CDR2 is FQGNSA in the germline V gene. This CDR3 is built from 14 residues. The V end was cut by 6 bases, the J end by 0 bases, with 9 bases between. Unique molecular identifiers tagged individual cDNA molecules. TCRdb processed the 5' RACE reads anew with MiXCR; each CDR3 protein has one entry. This table holds approximately 71,000 distinct CDR3 sequences, around 15% found once. The origin of this receptor is an adult who was a healthcare worker with PCR-confirmed SARS-CoV-2 infection or an uninfected control (not recorded which). Sequencing was performed on whole blood. The chain couples TRBV7-2 to TRBJ2-1, with unresolved D. The CDR3 DNA reads TGTGCCAGCAGTTTACCCCCCTCCTACAATGAGCAGTTCTTC. Protein product: CASSLPPSYNEQFF.